This is a list of T cell receptor beta chains from one sample in a study of shared clonotypes between healthy human individuals. Produced via immunoSEQ multiplex PCR; TCRdb's table is partial and in-frame only. Counted here are approximately 1.5 million clones, approximately 98.5% occurring once; the ten biggest clones make up 0.36%. Material: naive CD4+ T cells sorted from blood. The receptors were gathered from a young man in good health. CDR3s include the opening cysteine and the closing phenylalanine or tryptophan. D genes are given only for firm matches.

>TRBJ2-7|TRBV6-5|TRBD2
CASSYRLATHEQYF
TGTGCCAGCAGTTACAGACTAGCAACCCACGAGCAGTACTTC
>TRBJ2-5|TRBV7-7|TRBD1
CASSATGVGETQYF
TGTGCCAGCAGCGCTACAGGGGTCGGAGAGACCCAGTACTTC
>TRBJ2-3|TRBV7-9|.
CASFILRTDTQYF
TGTGCCAGCTTCATCTTACGCACAGATACGCAGTATTTT
>TRBJ2-1|TRBV2|TRBD2
CASSETSGRIGEQFF
TGTGCCAGCAGTGAGACTAGCGGGAGAATTGGTGAGCAGTTCTTC
>TRBJ1-3|TRBV14|.
CASSQPQGVGNTIYF
TGTGCCAGCAGCCAACCCCAAGGGGTCGGAAACACCATATATTTT
>TRBJ1-2|TRBV10-3|TRBD1
CAISPQGQGAFGYTF
TGTGCCATCAGCCCTCAAGGACAGGGGGCTTTTGGCTACACCTTC
>TRBJ1-2|TRBV9|.
CASSPRGDGYTF
TGTGCCAGCAGCCCCCGGGGCGATGGCTACACCTTC
>TRBJ2-2|TRBV19|TRBD1
CASSGRGLTGELFF
TGTGCCAGTAGTGGCAGGGGGCTGACCGGGGAGCTGTTTTTT
>TRBJ2-7|TRBV11-2|.
CASSSGDSYEQYF
TGTGCCAGCAGCTCCGGGGACTCCTACGAGCAGTACTTC
>TRBJ2-7|TRBV19|TRBD1
CASRKVADRGSYEQYF
TGTGCCAGTAGGAAAGTGGCGGACAGGGGCAGCTACGAGCAGTACTTC
>TRBJ2-1|TRBV2|.
CASTPSGNEQFF
TGTGCCAGCACCCCGAGCGGCAATGAGCAGTTCTTC
>TRBJ2-3|TRBV10-1|.
CASSETNRRMQYF
TGCGCCAGCAGTGAGACCAACCGGAGGATGCAGTATTTT
>TRBJ2-7|TRBV5-1|TRBD2
CASSFTGSGIGNEQYF
TGCGCCAGCAGCTTCACCGGAAGCGGGATAGGTAACGAGCAGTACTTC
>TRBJ1-1|TRBV5-4|TRBD1
CASSWGQGMTEAFF
TGTGCCAGCAGCTGGGGACAGGGTATGACTGAAGCTTTCTTT
>TRBJ2-1|TRBV29-1|.
CSVVTVPALNEQFF
TGCAGCGTTGTGACAGTGCCGGCCCTCAATGAGCAGTTCTTC
>TRBJ1-5|TRBV9|.
CASSQGSHSNQPQHF
TGTGCCAGCAGCCAAGGCAGTCATAGCAATCAGCCCCAGCATTTT
>TRBJ1-2|TRBV2|.
CASSRDGYGYTF
TGTGCCAGCAGCCGGGACGGATATGGCTACACCTTC
>TRBJ1-1|TRBV7-9|TRBD1
CASSPGDRRDTEAFF
TGTGCCAGCAGCCCCGGGGACAGGAGAGACACTGAAGCTTTCTTT
>TRBJ2-1|TRBV18|.
CASSPSRLGAYNEQFF
TGTGCCAGCTCACCATCTCGACTAGGGGCCTACAATGAGCAGTTCTTC
>TRBJ2-2|TRBV18|TRBD1
CASSPARQGLAPGELFF
TGTGCCAGCTCACCTGCTCGACAGGGGCTAGCCCCCGGGGAGCTGTTTTTT
>TRBJ2-5|TRBV28|.
CASSPPHLDRSRTQYF
TGTGCCAGCAGTCCCCCACACCTCGACAGGTCAAGGACCCAGTACTTC
>TRBJ2-7|TRBV6-1|.
CASSPRRTAYEQYF
TGTGCCAGCAGTCCACGACGTACCGCCTACGAGCAGTACTTC
>TRBJ2-5|TRBV7-2|.
CASSLGPKETQYF
TGTGCCAGCAGCCTAGGACCAAAAGAGACCCAGTACTTC
>TRBJ1-2|TRBV30|.
CAWSVQTTVIPRGYTF
TGTGCCTGGAGTGTCCAAACGACAGTTATACCGCGAGGCTACACCTTC
>TRBJ2-1|TRBV5-4|TRBD2
CASSRGTSGSSEQFF
TGTGCCAGCAGTCGTGGGACTAGCGGGAGTAGTGAGCAGTTCTTC
>TRBJ2-7|TRBV5-1|TRBD2
CASSAFTGTSGSGEQYF
TGCGCCAGCAGCGCATTTACCGGGACTAGCGGGAGCGGTGAGCAGTACTTC
>TRBJ1-2|TRBV5-6|.
CASSLGLPSVTF
TGTGCCAGCAGCTTAGGGCTTCCAAGTGTGACCTTC
>TRBJ2-7|TRBV5-8|TRBD1
CASSSRDRGSWEQYF
TGTGCCAGCAGCTCCCGGGACAGGGGGTCATGGGAGCAGTACTTC
>TRBJ2-3|TRBV6-1|.
CASRPPGGTDTQYF
TGTGCCAGCAGGCCCCCGGGGGGCACAGATACGCAGTATTTT
>TRBJ2-3|TRBV18|TRBD2
CASSPSSGTSGMGTQYF
TGTGCCAGCTCGCCCTCGTCCGGGACTAGCGGGATGGGTACGCAGTATTTT
>TRBJ2-1|TRBV2|.
CASSPRASSYNEQFF
TGTGCCAGCAGTCCCCGGGCTAGCTCTTACAATGAGCAGTTCTTC